These T cell receptor beta chains were read from a single sample in a study of T cells in Graves' hyperthyroidism and ophthalmopathy. TCRdb reprocessed the multiplex PCR reads via MiXCR and lists one record per CDR3 protein. The table lists 400,000 to 600,000 distinct CDR3 sequences, less than 25% of them singletons, with around 27% in the top ten. The sequenced material came from blood. These receptors were taken from a man between 18 and 29 years old with Graves' hyperthyroidism. CDR3s include the opening cysteine and the closing phenylalanine or tryptophan. D genes are given only for firm matches. Some rows have no size entry. The others give once, few or many, or a class for an expanded clone.

cdr3_nt: TGCGCCAGCAGCTTGGAAGCTAGGTCTTCCTTGGGTATCTACGAGCAGTACTTC
cdr3_aa: CASSLEARSSLGIYEQYF
d_call: NA
clone_size: many
j_call: TRBJ2-7
v_call: TRBV5-1
cdr3_length: 18

cdr3_nt: TGTGCCAGCAGTTTAGGAGGGGACGGCAATCAGCCCCAGCATTTT
cdr3_aa: CASSLGGDGNQPQHF
d_call: NA
clone_size: many
j_call: TRBJ1-5
v_call: TRBV12-3/TRBV12-4
cdr3_length: 15

cdr3_nt: TGTGCCTGGAGTGTAGGCCGAGGCTACACCTTC
cdr3_aa: CAWSVGRGYTF
d_call: NA
clone_size: many
j_call: TRBJ1-2
v_call: TRBV30
cdr3_length: 11

cdr3_nt: TGTGCCAGCAGCTCCTCTAGCGGGGGGCCCTCCTACGAGCAGTACTTC
cdr3_aa: CASSSSSGGPSYEQYF
d_call: TRBD2
clone_size: NA
j_call: TRBJ2-7
v_call: TRBV5-5
cdr3_length: 16

cdr3_nt: TGTGCCAGCAGTGGGACGGTATCCGGGGAGCTGTTTTTT
cdr3_aa: CASSGTVSGELFF
d_call: NA
clone_size: many
j_call: TRBJ2-2
v_call: TRBV2
cdr3_length: 13

cdr3_nt: TGTGCCAGCAGTCCGACAGGGGAGGGAAACACCATATATTTT
cdr3_aa: CASSPTGEGNTIYF
d_call: TRBD1
clone_size: many
j_call: TRBJ1-3
v_call: TRBV6-1
cdr3_length: 14

cdr3_nt: TGTGCCAGCAGTTACAATCGGGACTCCTACGAGCAGTACTTC
cdr3_aa: CASSYNRDSYEQYF
d_call: NA
clone_size: NA
j_call: TRBJ2-7
v_call: TRBV6-5
cdr3_length: 14

cdr3_nt: TGTGCCAGCAGTAAGGACGGGGAGGAAGCTTTCTTT
cdr3_aa: CASSKDGEEAFF
d_call: NA
clone_size: many
j_call: TRBJ1-1
v_call: TRBV28
cdr3_length: 12

cdr3_nt: TGCAGTGCTAGAGATCATGACAGGGCCACTGAAGCTTTCTTT
cdr3_aa: CSARDHDRATEAFF
d_call: TRBD1
clone_size: NA
j_call: TRBJ1-1
v_call: TRBV20-1
cdr3_length: 14

cdr3_nt: TGTGCTAGTGGTAACTCGGGATATAATTCACCCCTCCACTTT
cdr3_aa: CASGNSGYNSPLHF
d_call: NA
clone_size: many
j_call: TRBJ1-6
v_call: TRBV12-5
cdr3_length: 14

cdr3_nt: TGCGCCAGCAGCTTGTATGCAGGGGCTGGAAACACCATATATTTT
cdr3_aa: CASSLYAGAGNTIYF
d_call: NA
clone_size: many
j_call: TRBJ1-3
v_call: TRBV5-1
cdr3_length: 15

cdr3_nt: TGTGCCAGCAAAGGGACAGGGCTCTATGGCTACACCTTC
cdr3_aa: CASKGTGLYGYTF
d_call: TRBD1
clone_size: many
j_call: TRBJ1-2
v_call: TRBV27
cdr3_length: 13

cdr3_nt: TGTGCCAGCAGCGCCCGGACAGGGACTAACTATGGCTACACCTTC
cdr3_aa: CASSARTGTNYGYTF
d_call: TRBD1
clone_size: many
j_call: TRBJ1-2
v_call: TRBV11-3
cdr3_length: 15

cdr3_nt: TGTGCCAGCAGTTTGGGAGGCCGCGGCTACACCTTC
cdr3_aa: CASSLGGRGYTF
d_call: NA
clone_size: many
j_call: TRBJ1-2
v_call: TRBV12-3/TRBV12-4
cdr3_length: 12

cdr3_nt: TGTGCCAGCAGCTTGGGAACTCATAGCAATCAGCCCCAGCATTTT
cdr3_aa: CASSLGTHSNQPQHF
d_call: NA
clone_size: NA
j_call: TRBJ1-5
v_call: TRBV11-2
cdr3_length: 15

cdr3_nt: TGTGCCAGCAGTTTATCCCCGACAGGGAACACCGGGGAGCTGTTTTTT
cdr3_aa: CASSLSPTGNTGELFF
d_call: NA
clone_size: few
j_call: TRBJ2-2
v_call: TRBV27
cdr3_length: 16

cdr3_nt: TGCGCCAGCAGTCCAGGGGACGCCTACGAGCAGTACTTC
cdr3_aa: CASSPGDAYEQYF
d_call: NA
clone_size: NA
j_call: TRBJ2-7
v_call: TRBV5-1
cdr3_length: 13

cdr3_nt: TGCAGTGCGGGTTGGACTAACTCCTACGAGCAGTACTTC
cdr3_aa: CSAGWTNSYEQYF
d_call: NA
clone_size: NA
j_call: TRBJ2-7
v_call: TRBV20-1
cdr3_length: 13

cdr3_nt: TGTGCCAGCAGCTTCTGGACAGCCTTGAAGGGGAACACTGAAGCTTTCTTT
cdr3_aa: CASSFWTALKGNTEAFF
d_call: NA
clone_size: NA
j_call: TRBJ1-1
v_call: TRBV5-6
cdr3_length: 17

cdr3_nt: TGTGCCAGCAGTGAAGCGACCGGGACGGCTAGATTCTACGAGCAGTACTTC
cdr3_aa: CASSEATGTARFYEQYF
d_call: NA
clone_size: many
j_call: TRBJ2-7
v_call: TRBV6-1
cdr3_length: 17